This TCR beta chain stems from a study of T cell responses to AZD1222 COVID-19 vaccine (dated by TCRdb to the early 2020s). Context from the whole study: TCR sequencing covered some 240 trial participants: roughly 200 given two doses of AZD1222 and 26 given two doses of MenACWY control vaccine. Enrollment into the trials was organized by age into subgroups of 18-55, 56-69 and 70-plus years, and those subgroups contained approximately 160, 26 and 62 TCR-sequenced participants, respectively.

The CDR3 numbers 18 residues from cysteine through phenylalanine. This entry keeps only the CDR3 DNA: 54 bases, framed from base 1. From the germline V gene, CDR1 is SGHVS and CDR2 is FQNEAQ. V is pared back by 5 bases and J by 2 bases, with 21 bases lying between the germline termini. The time point label here, explained by the study, means: about 28 days (+/-7) after the second vaccine dose. The treatment or condition label here, explained by the study, means: meningococcal conjugate vaccine given as trial control. Samples from vaccinated people were obtained from the UK trials COV001 and COV002, which included a single-blind randomized controlled phase 2/3 trial of AZD1222 (ChAdOx1 nCoV-19) in healthy adults. For TCRbeta chain sequencing, PBMC samples were collected from trial participants at day 0 and at day 28 after the second dose. Of note for this clone: Its specific antigen is unknown. No per-base quality is available; no much larger clone lies one base away.

The CDR3 regions of human TCRbeta chains were analyzed by immunosequencing. The authors processed their data as follows. TCRs in the repertoires were compared against a reference library of SARS-CoV-2-specific TCRs that had been generated with the MIRA antigen-specificity platform. Breadth was defined as the fraction of unique TCRs that were SARS-CoV-2-associated, and depth was defined as the fraction of total T cells that were SARS-CoV-2-associated. Using the MIRA data, each spike-specific TCR was assigned both to the spike region to which the TCR was reactive and to a CD4 or CD8 class. Log10-transformed breadth and depth values were compared by one-way ANOVA with Sidak's multiple comparisons tests. The source is immuneACCESS, and TCRdb retained only in-frame sequences with V and J called. Part of the clones is not carried over; for the studies checked, unresolved V genes explain less than half of this, and the remainder is unexplained. V and J calls and clone size are as listed in that table; D and trimming were resolved from the DNA. The sample profile shows about 120,000 clones; about 93% of them were found once. 4.2% of the sample goes to the ten largest clones.

General study outcomes and caveats: Nearly half of unique spike-specific TCRs reportedly recognized epitopes outside regions mutated in the B.1.351 and B.1.1.7 variants. No day 14 peak-response samples were available, so repertoires were characterized only after the peak T cell response. The whole spike protein was spanned by vaccine-associated CD4 TCRs, and dominant responses were seen in regions 160-218 and 743-854. A significant rise in spike-specific TCR breadth and depth was observed after two AZD1222 doses relative to day 0 and relative to MenACWY recipients. In the small 56-69-year group, the increase in depth fell short of significance, most likely because of low power. Only five or six AZD1222 recipients were SARS-CoV-2 seropositive at baseline, limiting conclusions about previously exposed vaccinees. Participants were mostly white British, with more females than males. The authors suggested clonal diversity may have been underestimated.

The V and J genes are TRBV7-8 and TRBJ2-2, and perhaps TRBD2 as D gene, on 5 matching bases. The TCR sequence derives from an adult who received the MenACWY meningococcal vaccine as a control. The material sequenced was peripheral blood, taken 28 days after the second dose of the MenACWY control vaccine. Here is the DNA: TGTGCCAGCAGCAATCAGCCGGACTCCAACCGCAACACCGGGGAGCTGTTTTTT. It is translated as CASSNQPDSNRNTGELFF.